This TCR beta chain emerged from a study of shared clonotypes between healthy human individuals. Turning to the study itself: Donors had three CD4 naive, three CD4 memory, two CD8 naive and one CD8 memory plate apiece.

The data were produced by immunoSEQ multiplex PCR, yet TCRdb's version contains in-frame clones alone and is incomplete. The sample lists a few hundred thousand clones, around 97% occurring once. CDR1 and CDR2 (germline): MNHEY, SVGAGI. This CDR3 spans 14 amino acids. The chain uses TRBV6-5 and TRBJ2-5, with TRBD2 matching over 9 bases. The DNA matches TRBJ2-7 better at its end, which makes the J call doubtful. The sequence came from a woman in her thirties in good health. The specimen was naive CD4+ T cells sorted from blood. The sample's subset: CD45RA+ positively selected. DNA of the CDR3: TGTGCCAGCAGTTACTCGCGGGAGGGCTACGAGCAGTACTTC. Translating it yields CASSYSREGYEQYF.